This record concerns one T cell receptor (beta chain) sequence. Its antigen is undetermined. These data originate in a study of graft-versus-host responses after intestinal transplantation. On the study more broadly: Each of the recipients got a multivisceral, liver-intestinal, or isolated intestinal transplant. The whole recipient group had anti-thymocyte globulin induction followed by tacrolimus and steroids for three to four years.

CDR1 SGHAT and CDR2 FQNNGV come from the germline V gene. CDR3 size: 17 residues. V was shortened by 5 bases and J by 4 bases, with 24 bases between the two germline ends. The study, taken as a whole, reports: Analysis identified GvH clones in recipient marrow, with some appearing first in ileum or blood. In patients with graft-donor T cell macrochimerism, allograft graft-versus-host to host-versus-graft clonal ratios were high.

Assay: immunoSEQ multiplex PCR; the TCRdb copy retains only in-frame clones and omits some. The table shows about 98,000 clones, with over 80% occurring only once. The TCR sequence derives from a human donor who received an intestinal transplant. The sequences come from unstimulated CD8+ T cells sorted from spleen or lymph node cells, collected before intestinal transplant. This chain joins TRBV11-2 and TRBJ2-7, with TRBD1 as a possible D gene (5 bases). The CDR3 is CASSGLPPTGAWYEQYF. The CDR3 DNA sequence: TGTGCCAGCAGCGGCCTACCCCCAACAGGAGCTTGGTACGAGCAGTACTTC. Based on the CDR3 plus reference TRBV11-2 and TRBJ2-7, the full variable domain is EAGVAQSPRYKIIEKRQSVAFWCNPISGHATLYWYQQILGQGPKLLIQFQNNGVVDDSQLPKDRFSAERLKGVDSTLKIQPAKLEDSAVYLCASSGLPPTGAWYEQYFGPGTRLTVT.